These T cell receptor beta chains were read from a single sample in a study of shared clonotypes between healthy human individuals. Here immunoSEQ multiplex PCR was the method, and the copy in TCRdb shows in-frame clones only, minus some. Of roughly 1,500,000 clones detected, approximately 98% appear once; the ten largest clones hold about 0.45%. Sequences were obtained from naive CD4+ T cells sorted from blood. The receptors come from a man aged 30 to 45 in good health. Each CDR3 is given with its conserved first and last residue. A D gene is named only where the DNA matches it firmly.

J,D,V,DNA,CDR3
TRBJ2-1,TRBD2,TRBV10-3,TGTGCCATCAGCTCCATCCTGGCGGGAGGATACAATGAGCAGTTCTTC,CAISSILAGGYNEQFF
TRBJ2-5,-,TRBV28,TGTGCCAGCAGTACCGGGACCCTTGTTTGGCGGGAGACCCAGTACTTC,CASSTGTLVWRETQYF
TRBJ2-7,-,TRBV6-5,TGTGCCAGCAGTTTCTGGAGGGGCGAGCAGTACTTC,CASSFWRGEQYF
TRBJ2-7,-,TRBV19,TGTGCCAGTAGTATAAACCTCAGCTACGAGCAGTACTTC,CASSINLSYEQYF
TRBJ2-7,TRBD2,TRBV28,TGTGCCAGCCAACTAGCGGGAGGGTCCTACGAGCAGTACTTC,CASQLAGGSYEQYF
TRBJ2-5,-,TRBV6-6,TGTGCCAGCCTCAGTCAAGAGACCCAGTACTTC,CASLSQETQYF
TRBJ1-1,-,TRBV18,TGTGCCAGCTCATTCTCGGGCAGGGGAACGAACACTGAAGCTTTCTTT,CASSFSGRGTNTEAFF
TRBJ2-3,-,TRBV2,TGTGCCAGCAAGAGGTCGACAGGAATCTTCACAGATACGCAGTATTTT,CASKRSTGIFTDTQYF
TRBJ1-4,-,TRBV6-5,TGTGCCAGCAGTTTGTCAGCAACTAATGAAAAACTGTTTTTT,CASSLSATNEKLFF
TRBJ2-5,-,TRBV7-9,TGTGCCAGCAGCTTCGAGGGACAAGAGACCCAGTACTTC,CASSFEGQETQYF
TRBJ2-1,TRBD2,TRBV6-5,TGTGCCAGCAGTTACCGTGGACTAGCGGACTACAATGAGCAGTTCTTC,CASSYRGLADYNEQFF
TRBJ2-2,-,TRBV10-3,TGTGCCATGTCAGCCAAGAACACCGGGGAGCTGTTTTTT,CAMSAKNTGELFF
TRBJ1-1,-,TRBV5-1,TGCGCCAGCAGCTCCGGCCAGGGAATGAACACTGAAGCTTTCTTT,CASSSGQGMNTEAFF
TRBJ1-1,-,TRBV28,TGTGCCAGCAGTTTTCTCACTGAAGCTTTCTTT,CASSFLTEAFF
TRBJ2-2,-,TRBV27,TGTGCCAGCAGTTTCGGCAGGTCGAACACCGGGGAGCTGTTTTTT,CASSFGRSNTGELFF
TRBJ2-7,-,TRBV18,TGTGCCAGCTCACCATGGAGAACTTACGAGCAGTACTTC,CASSPWRTYEQYF
TRBJ2-5,-,TRBV18,TGTGCCAGCTCACCCCGCATAGAGACCCAGTACTTC,CASSPRIETQYF
TRBJ2-2,-,TRBV9,TGTGCCAGCAGCACCCGACGACTGAACACCGGGGAGCTGTTTTTT,CASSTRRLNTGELFF
TRBJ2-5,-,TRBV7-7,TGTGTCCGTTGGTCGGAGACTTCTGGGGAGACCCAGTACTTC,CVRWSETSGETQYF